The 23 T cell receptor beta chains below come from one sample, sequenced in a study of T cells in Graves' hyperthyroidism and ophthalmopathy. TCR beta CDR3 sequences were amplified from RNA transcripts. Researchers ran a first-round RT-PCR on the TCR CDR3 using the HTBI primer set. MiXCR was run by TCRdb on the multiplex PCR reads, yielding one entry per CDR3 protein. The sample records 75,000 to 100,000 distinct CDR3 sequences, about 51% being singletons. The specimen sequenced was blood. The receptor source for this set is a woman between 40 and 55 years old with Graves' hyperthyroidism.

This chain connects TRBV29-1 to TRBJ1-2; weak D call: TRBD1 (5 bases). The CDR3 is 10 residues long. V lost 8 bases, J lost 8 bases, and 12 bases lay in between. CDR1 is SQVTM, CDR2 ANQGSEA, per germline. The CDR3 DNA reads TGCAGCTCCCCGACAGACGGCTACACCTTC. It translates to CSSPTDGYTF.

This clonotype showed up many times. DNA for the CDR3: TGCAGTGCAAAGGGAGGAGGGTACGAGCAGTACTTC. It translates to CSAKGGGYEQYF. This chain joins TRBV20-1 and TRBJ2-7; D may be TRBD2 (6 bases). Germline loops: CDR1 DFQATT, CDR2 SNEGSKA (reference sequence). The V end lost 6 bases, the J end lost 4 bases, and 13 bases lay between the germline ends. The CDR3 runs 12 residues.

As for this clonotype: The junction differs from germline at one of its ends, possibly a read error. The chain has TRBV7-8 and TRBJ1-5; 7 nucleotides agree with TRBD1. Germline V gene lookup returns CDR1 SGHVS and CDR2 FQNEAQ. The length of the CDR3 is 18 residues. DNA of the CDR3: TGTGCCAGCAGCTCCGGGACAGTGGACGGTTATAGCAGTCAGCCCCAGCATTTT. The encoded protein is CASSSGTVDGYSSQPQHF. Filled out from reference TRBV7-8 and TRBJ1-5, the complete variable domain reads GAGVSQSPRYKVAKRGQDVALRCDPISGHVSLFWYQQALGQGPEFLTYFQNEAQLDKSGLPSDRFFAERPEGSVSTLKIQRTQQEDSAVYLCASSSGTVDGYSSQPQHFGDGTRLSIL.

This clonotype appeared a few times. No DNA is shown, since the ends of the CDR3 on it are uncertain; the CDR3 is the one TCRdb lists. The CDR3 sequence: CACSARQVSYEQYF. The V and J genes are TRBV25-1 and TRBJ2-7; the D call in the table, TRBD1, was not verified against the DNA. The germline CDR1 and CDR2 sequences are MGHDK and SYGVNS. The CDR3 spans 14 amino acids, including both terminal residues.

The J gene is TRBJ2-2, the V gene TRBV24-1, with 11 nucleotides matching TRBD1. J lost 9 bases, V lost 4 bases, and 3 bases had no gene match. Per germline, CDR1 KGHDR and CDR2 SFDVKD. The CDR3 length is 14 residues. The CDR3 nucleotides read TGTGCCACCAGTGAGGGGGACAGGGGGTGGGAGCTGTTTTTT. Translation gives CATSEGDRGWELFF.

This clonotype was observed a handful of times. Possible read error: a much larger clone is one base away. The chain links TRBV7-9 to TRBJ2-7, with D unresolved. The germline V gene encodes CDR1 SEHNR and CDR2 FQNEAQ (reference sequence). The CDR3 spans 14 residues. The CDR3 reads CASGLGTDSYEQYF. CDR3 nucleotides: TGTGCCAGCGGCTTAGGTACCGACTCCTACGAGCAGTACTTC.

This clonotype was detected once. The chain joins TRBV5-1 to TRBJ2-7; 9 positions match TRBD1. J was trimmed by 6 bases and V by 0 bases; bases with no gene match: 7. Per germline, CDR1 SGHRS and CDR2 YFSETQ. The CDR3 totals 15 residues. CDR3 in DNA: TGCGCCAGCAGCTTGGTCGCGGGACAGGGCCCCGAGCAGTACTTC. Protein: CASSLVAGQGPEQYF.

The CDR3, as DNA: TGCAGTGCTTCCCGGATAGCGGGAGGCACAGATACGCAGTATTTT. This codes for CSASRIAGGTDTQYF. The V gene is TRBV20-1, the J gene TRBJ2-3; TRBD2 matches 9 bases. Germline CDR1 reads DFQATT; CDR2 reads SNEGSKA (reference sequence). The CDR3 is 15 residues long. V shed 5 bases, J shed 1 base, and the junction held 7 bases outside the gene matches.

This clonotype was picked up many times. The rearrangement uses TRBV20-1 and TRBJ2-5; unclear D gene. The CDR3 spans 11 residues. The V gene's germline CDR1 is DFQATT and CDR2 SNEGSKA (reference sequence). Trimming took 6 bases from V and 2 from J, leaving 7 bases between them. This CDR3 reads CSARRQETQYF. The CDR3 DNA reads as TGCAGTGCCCGCCGGCAAGAGACCCAGTACTTC.

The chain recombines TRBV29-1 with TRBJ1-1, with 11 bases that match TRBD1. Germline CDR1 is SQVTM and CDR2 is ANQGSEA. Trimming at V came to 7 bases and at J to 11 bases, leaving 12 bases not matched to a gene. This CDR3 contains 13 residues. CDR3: CSARSGQGAFAFF. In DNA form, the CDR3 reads TGCAGCGCCAGGAGTGGACAGGGGGCGTTTGCTTTCTTT. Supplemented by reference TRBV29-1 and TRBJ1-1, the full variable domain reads SAVISQKPSRDICQRGTSLTIQCQVDSQVTMMFWYRQQPGQSLTLIATANQGSEATYESGFVIDKFPISRPNLTFSTLTVSNMSPEDSSIYLCSARSGQGAFAFFGQGTRLTVV.

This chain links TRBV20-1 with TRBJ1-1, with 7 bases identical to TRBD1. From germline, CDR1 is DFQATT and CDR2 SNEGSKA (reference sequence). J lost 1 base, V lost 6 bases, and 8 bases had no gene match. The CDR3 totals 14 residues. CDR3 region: CSALLRGENTEAFF. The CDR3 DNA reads TGCAGTGCCTTACTCAGGGGGGAGAACACTGAAGCTTTCTTT.

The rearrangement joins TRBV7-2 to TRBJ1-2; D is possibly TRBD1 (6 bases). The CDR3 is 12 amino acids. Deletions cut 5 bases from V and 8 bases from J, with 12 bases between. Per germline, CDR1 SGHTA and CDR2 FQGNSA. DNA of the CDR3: TGTGCCAGCAGCCGTTGGACAGACGGCTACACCTTC. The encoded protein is CASSRWTDGYTF.

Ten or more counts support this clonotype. CDR3 sequence reads: CASSVDWKMATGELFF. Here the CDR3 DNA reads TGTGCCAGCAGCGTAGATTGGAAGATGGCGACCGGGGAGCTGTTTTTT. The rearrangement uses TRBV9 and TRBJ2-2; D is unresolved. V was pared by 0 bases and J by 5 bases, with 14 bases between. This CDR3 region has 16 residues. CDR1 and CDR2 (germline): SGDLS, YYNGEE.

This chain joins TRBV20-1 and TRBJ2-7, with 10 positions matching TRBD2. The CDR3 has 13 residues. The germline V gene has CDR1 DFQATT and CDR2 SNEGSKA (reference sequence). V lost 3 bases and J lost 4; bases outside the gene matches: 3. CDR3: CSARGLATYEQYF. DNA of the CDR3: TGCAGTGCTAGGGGACTAGCGACGTACGAGCAGTACTTC.

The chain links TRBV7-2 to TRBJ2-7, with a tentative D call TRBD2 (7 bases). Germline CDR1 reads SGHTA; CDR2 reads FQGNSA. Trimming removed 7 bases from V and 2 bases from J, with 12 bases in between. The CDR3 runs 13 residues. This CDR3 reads CASTRGGAYEQYF. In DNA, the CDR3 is TGTGCCAGCACCAGAGGGGGGGCCTACGAGCAGTACTTC.

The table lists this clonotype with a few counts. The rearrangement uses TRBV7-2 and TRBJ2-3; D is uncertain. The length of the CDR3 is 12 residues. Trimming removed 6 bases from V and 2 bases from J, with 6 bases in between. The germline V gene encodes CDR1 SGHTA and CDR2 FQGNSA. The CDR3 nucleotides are TGTGCCAGCAGGAAATCCACAGATACGCAGTATTTT. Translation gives CASRKSTDTQYF.

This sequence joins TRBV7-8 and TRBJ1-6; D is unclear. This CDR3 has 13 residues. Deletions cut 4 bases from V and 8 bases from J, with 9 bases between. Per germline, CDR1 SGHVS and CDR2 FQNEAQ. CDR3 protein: CASSWRLDSPLHF. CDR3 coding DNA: TGTGCCAGCAGCTGGCGCCTTGATTCACCCCTCCACTTT.

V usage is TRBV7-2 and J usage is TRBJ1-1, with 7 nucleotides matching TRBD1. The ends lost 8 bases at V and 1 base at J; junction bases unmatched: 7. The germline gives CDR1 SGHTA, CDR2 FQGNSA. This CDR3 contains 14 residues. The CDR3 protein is CASSPGGWNTEAFF. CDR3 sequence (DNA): TGTGCCAGCTCACCAGGGGGGTGGAACACTGAAGCTTTCTTT. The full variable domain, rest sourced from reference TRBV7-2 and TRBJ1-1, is GAGVSQSPSNKVTEKGKDVELRCDPISGHTALYWYRQSLGQGLEFLIYFQGNSAPDKSGLPSDRFSAERTGGSVSTLTIQRTQQEDSAVYLCASSPGGWNTEAFFGQGTRLTVV.

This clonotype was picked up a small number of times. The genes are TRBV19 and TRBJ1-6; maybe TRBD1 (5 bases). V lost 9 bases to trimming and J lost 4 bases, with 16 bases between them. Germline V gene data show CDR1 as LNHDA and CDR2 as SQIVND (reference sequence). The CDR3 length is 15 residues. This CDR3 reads CASSSFRAYNSPLHF. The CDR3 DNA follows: TGTGCCAGCTCGTCTTTCAGGGCATATAATTCACCCCTCCACTTT.

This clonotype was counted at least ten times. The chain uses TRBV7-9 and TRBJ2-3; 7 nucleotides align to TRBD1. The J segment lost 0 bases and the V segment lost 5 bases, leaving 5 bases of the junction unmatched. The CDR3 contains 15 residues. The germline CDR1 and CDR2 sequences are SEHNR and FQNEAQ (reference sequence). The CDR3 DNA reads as TGTGCCAGCAGCCTGCGACAGGGTAGCACAGATACGCAGTATTTT. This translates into CASSLRQGSTDTQYF.

The CDR3 reads CSSVETQYF. The CDR3, as DNA: TGCAGTTCGGTGGAGACCCAGTACTTC. The J gene is TRBJ2-5, the V gene TRBV29-1; D gene unclear. The CDR3 is 9 amino acids. CDR1 and CDR2 from the germline V gene are SQVTM and ANQGSEA.

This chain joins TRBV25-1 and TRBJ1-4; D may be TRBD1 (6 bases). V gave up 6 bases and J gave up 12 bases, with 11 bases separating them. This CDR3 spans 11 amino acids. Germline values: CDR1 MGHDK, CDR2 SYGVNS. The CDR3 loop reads CASRGAGELFF. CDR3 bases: TGTGCCAGCAGGGGGGCAGGGGAACTGTTTTTT.

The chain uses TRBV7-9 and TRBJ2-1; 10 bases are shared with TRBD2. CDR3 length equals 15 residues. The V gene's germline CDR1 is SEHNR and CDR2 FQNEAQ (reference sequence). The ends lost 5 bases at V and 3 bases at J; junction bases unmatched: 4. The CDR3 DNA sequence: TGTGCCAGCAGCGTGACTAGCGGGCACTACAATGAGCAGTTCTTC. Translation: CASSVTSGHYNEQFF.